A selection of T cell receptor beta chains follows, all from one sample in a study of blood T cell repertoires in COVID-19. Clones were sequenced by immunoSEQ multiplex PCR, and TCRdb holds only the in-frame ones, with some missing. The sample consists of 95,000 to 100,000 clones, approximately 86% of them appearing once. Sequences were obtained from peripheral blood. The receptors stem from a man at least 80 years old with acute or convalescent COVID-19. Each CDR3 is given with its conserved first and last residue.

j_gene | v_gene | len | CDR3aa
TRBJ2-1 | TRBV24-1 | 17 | CATSDMSGRPGFNEQFF
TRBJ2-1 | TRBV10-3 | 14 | CAISPGTSYNEQFF
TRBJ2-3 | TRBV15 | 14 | CATSSRESTDTQYF
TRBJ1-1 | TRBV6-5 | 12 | CASRDRDTEAFF
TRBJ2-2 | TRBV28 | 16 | CASSLIAGANTGELFF
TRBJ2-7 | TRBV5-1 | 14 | CASSFQRQGDEQYF
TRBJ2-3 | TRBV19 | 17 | CASSIGGASRSGDTQYF
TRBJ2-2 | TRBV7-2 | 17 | CASSPTSGRANTGELFF
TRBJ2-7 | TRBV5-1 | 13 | CASSSGVPYEQYF
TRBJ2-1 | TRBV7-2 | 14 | CASTSGESYNEQFF
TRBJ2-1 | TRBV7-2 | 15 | CASSSGSRSYNEQFF
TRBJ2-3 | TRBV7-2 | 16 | CASSLSRTSGRDTQYF
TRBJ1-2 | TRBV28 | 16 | CASTPQGFQGNYGYTF
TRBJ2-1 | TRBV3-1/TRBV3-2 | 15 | CASSQGSGDYNEQFF
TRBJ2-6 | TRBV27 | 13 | CASRLSGANVLTF
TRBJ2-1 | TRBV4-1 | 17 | CASSLSLVAGVGNEQFF
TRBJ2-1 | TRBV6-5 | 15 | CASSYDRQGWNEQFF
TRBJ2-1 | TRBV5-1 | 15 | CASSFGNRPGNEQFF
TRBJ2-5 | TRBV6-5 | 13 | CAIRLAAQETQYF
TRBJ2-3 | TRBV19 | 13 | CASSMARGDTQYF
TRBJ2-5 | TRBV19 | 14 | CASARTGLQETQYF
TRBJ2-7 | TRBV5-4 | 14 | CASSRTGSGDEQYF
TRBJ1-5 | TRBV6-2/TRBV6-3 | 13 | CASSRTENQPQHF
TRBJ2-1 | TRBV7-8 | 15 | CASSPVGRADNEQFF
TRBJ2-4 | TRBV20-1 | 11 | CSAKWGNIQYF